This T cell receptor (beta chain) was identified during a study of CD8 T cells in Susac syndrome. Random hexamers were used to reverse transcribe an amount of roughly 0.5 to 1 ug RNA. TCRdb fed the immunoSEQ multiplex PCR reads into MiXCR, producing one record per CDR3 protein. The data show roughly 180,000 distinct CDR3 sequences, about 94% seen once. This CDR3 contains 15 residues. The junction had 2 bases not matched to a gene; V was cut back by 6 bases and J by 2 bases. Germline V gene lookup returns CDR1 SNHLY and CDR2 FYNNEI. This TCR derives from a human donor in good health. Sequenced: CD4+ T cells from PBMCs. The rearrangement links TRBV2 to TRBJ2-1; 12 nucleotides line up with TRBD2. CDR3 bases: TGTGCCAGCAGGCGACTAGCGGGGGCCTACAATGAGCAGTTCTTC. Translating it yields CASRRLAGAYNEQFF.